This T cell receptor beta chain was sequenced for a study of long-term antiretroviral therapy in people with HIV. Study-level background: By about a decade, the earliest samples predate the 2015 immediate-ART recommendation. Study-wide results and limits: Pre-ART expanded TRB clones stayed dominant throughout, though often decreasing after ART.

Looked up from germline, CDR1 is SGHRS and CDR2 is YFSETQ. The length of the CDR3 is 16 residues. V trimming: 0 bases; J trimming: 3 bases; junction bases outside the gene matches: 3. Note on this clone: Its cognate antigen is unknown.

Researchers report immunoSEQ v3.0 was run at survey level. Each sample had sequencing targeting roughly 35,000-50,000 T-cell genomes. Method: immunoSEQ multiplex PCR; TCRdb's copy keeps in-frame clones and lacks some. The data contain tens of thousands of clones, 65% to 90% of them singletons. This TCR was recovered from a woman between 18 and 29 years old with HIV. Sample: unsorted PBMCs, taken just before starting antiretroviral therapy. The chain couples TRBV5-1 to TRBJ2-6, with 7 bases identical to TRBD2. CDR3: CASSLGSGGGANVLTF. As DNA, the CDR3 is TGCGCCAGCAGCTTGGGATCGGGAGGTGGGGCCAACGTCCTGACTTTC.